This is a list of T cell receptor beta chains from one sample in a study of identifying expanded T cells in peripheral blood. Assay: immunoSEQ multiplex PCR; the TCRdb copy retains only in-frame clones and omits some. The profile shows approximately 100,000 clones, about 88% of them singletons. The sample comprised blood. All receptors derive from a person aged 18-70 years in good health. The CDR3 runs from the conserved cysteine through the conserved F or W. Each record gives: V gene, clone size, J gene, D gene, CDR3 protein, CDR3 DNA. D genes are given only for firm matches. Size is omitted from some rows. Given values are once, few, many or a class for expanded clones.

v_call: TRBV13; clone_size: NA; j_call: TRBJ1-2; d_call: NA; cdr3_aa: CASSLWTNYGYTF; cdr3_nt: TGTGCCAGCAGCTTATGGACTAACTATGGCTACACCTTC
v_call: TRBV30; clone_size: NA; j_call: TRBJ2-3; d_call: TRBD2; cdr3_aa: CAWSPPSGSADTQYF; cdr3_nt: TGTGCCTGGAGTCCTCCTAGCGGGAGCGCAGATACGCAGTATTTT
v_call: TRBV7-9; clone_size: NA; j_call: TRBJ2-7; d_call: TRBD1; cdr3_aa: CASQGQGFPEQYF; cdr3_nt: TGTGCCAGCCAGGGACAGGGGTTCCCCGAGCAGTACTTC
v_call: TRBV9; clone_size: NA; j_call: TRBJ1-2; d_call: NA; cdr3_aa: CASSVGGWGGDHGYTF; cdr3_nt: TGTGCCAGCAGCGTAGGAGGGTGGGGAGGGGACCATGGCTACACCTTC
v_call: TRBV7-9; clone_size: NA; j_call: TRBJ2-1; d_call: TRBD2; cdr3_aa: CASSLHRRLADNEQFF; cdr3_nt: TGTGCCAGCAGTTTACACCGAAGACTAGCGGACAATGAGCAGTTCTTC
v_call: TRBV12-5; clone_size: many; j_call: TRBJ1-6; d_call: TRBD1; cdr3_aa: CARGQGVSSPLHF; cdr3_nt: TGTGCTAGAGGACAGGGGGTGAGTTCACCCCTCCACTTT
v_call: TRBV6-1; clone_size: few; j_call: TRBJ1-3; d_call: NA; cdr3_aa: CASMGDGDTIYF; cdr3_nt: TGTGCCAGCATGGGGGACGGAGACACCATATATTTT
v_call: TRBV10-3; clone_size: NA; j_call: TRBJ2-5; d_call: NA; cdr3_aa: CAISPGGTNQETQYF; cdr3_nt: TGTGCCATCAGCCCCGGGGGAACCAACCAAGAGACCCAGTACTTC
v_call: TRBV9; clone_size: NA; j_call: TRBJ2-3; d_call: TRBD2; cdr3_aa: CASSVSGGLAGGPGTDTQYF; cdr3_nt: TGTGCCAGCAGCGTATCCGGGGGACTAGCGGGAGGGCCCGGCACAGATACGCAGTATTTT
v_call: TRBV29-1; clone_size: NA; j_call: TRBJ2-3; d_call: NA; cdr3_aa: CSVVRPQAPAQYF; cdr3_nt: TGCAGCGTTGTGCGCCCTCAAGCACCGGCGCAGTATTTT
v_call: TRBV2; clone_size: NA; j_call: TRBJ2-3; d_call: NA; cdr3_aa: CASSEAVTDTQYF; cdr3_nt: TGTGCCAGCAGTGAGGCTGTCACAGATACGCAGTATTTT
v_call: TRBV6-4; clone_size: NA; j_call: TRBJ2-1; d_call: TRBD2; cdr3_aa: CASSGLAGDYNEQFF; cdr3_nt: TGTGCCAGCAGTGGACTAGCGGGAGACTACAATGAGCAGTTCTTC
v_call: TRBV6-6; clone_size: once; j_call: TRBJ2-1; d_call: TRBD2; cdr3_aa: CATLRGAGVHNEQFF; cdr3_nt: TGTGCCACCTTACGTGGAGCGGGAGTCCACAATGAGCAGTTCTTC
v_call: TRBV29-1; clone_size: NA; j_call: TRBJ1-2; d_call: NA; cdr3_aa: CSVEERSYYTF; cdr3_nt: TGCAGCGTTGAAGAGAGGAGCTACTACACCTTC
v_call: TRBV19; clone_size: NA; j_call: TRBJ2-7; d_call: NA; cdr3_aa: CASSFGGSYEQYF; cdr3_nt: TGTGCCAGTAGTTTCGGGGGATCCTACGAGCAGTACTTC
v_call: TRBV30; clone_size: once; j_call: TRBJ2-7; d_call: TRBD2; cdr3_aa: CAWSVTSGSYEQYF; cdr3_nt: TGTGCCTGGAGTGTTACTAGCGGGAGCTACGAGCAGTACTTC
v_call: TRBV11-3; clone_size: NA; j_call: TRBJ2-1; d_call: NA; cdr3_aa: CASSLTGVNEQFF; cdr3_nt: TGTGCCAGCAGCTTGACGGGGGTCAATGAGCAGTTCTTC
v_call: TRBV7-9; clone_size: NA; j_call: TRBJ2-5; d_call: NA; cdr3_aa: CASSLFGLETQYF; cdr3_nt: TGTGCCAGCAGCTTATTTGGGTTGGAGACCCAGTACTTC
v_call: TRBV4-1; clone_size: NA; j_call: TRBJ1-3; d_call: NA; cdr3_aa: CASSQGPVASTSGNTIYF; cdr3_nt: TGCGCCAGCAGCCAAGGGCCCGTTGCCAGCACCTCTGGAAACACCATATATTTT
v_call: TRBV16; clone_size: NA; j_call: TRBJ2-1; d_call: NA; cdr3_aa: CASSQSRGPYNEQFF; cdr3_nt: TGTGCCAGCAGCCAATCGCGGGGGCCCTACAATGAGCAGTTCTTC
v_call: TRBV27; clone_size: NA; j_call: TRBJ2-7; d_call: NA; cdr3_aa: CASSFGQSSYEQYF; cdr3_nt: TGTGCCAGCAGTTTTGGACAGAGCTCCTACGAGCAGTACTTC
v_call: TRBV1; clone_size: NA; j_call: TRBJ1-3; d_call: NA; cdr3_aa: CTSSHYTLSGNTIYF; cdr3_nt: TGCACCAGCAGCCACTACACCCTCTCTGGAAACACCATATATTTT
v_call: TRBV5-1; clone_size: NA; j_call: TRBJ2-2; d_call: NA; cdr3_aa: CASSLAPSNTGELFF; cdr3_nt: TGCGCCAGCAGCTTGGCGCCGTCTAACACCGGGGAGCTGTTTTTT
v_call: TRBV5-8; clone_size: NA; j_call: TRBJ1-5; d_call: TRBD1; cdr3_aa: CASSLGQGLNQPQHF; cdr3_nt: TGTGCCAGCAGCTTGGGACAGGGGCTAAATCAGCCCCAGCATTTT
v_call: TRBV15; clone_size: NA; j_call: TRBJ1-1; d_call: TRBD1; cdr3_aa: CATRGDRDRGNAEAFF; cdr3_nt: TGTGCCACCAGGGGGGACAGGGATCGGGGAAACGCTGAAGCTTTCTTT
v_call: TRBV27; clone_size: NA; j_call: TRBJ2-6; d_call: TRBD1; cdr3_aa: CASRKDRARSGANVLTF; cdr3_nt: TGTGCCAGCAGGAAAGACAGGGCCCGCTCTGGGGCCAACGTCCTGACTTTC
v_call: TRBV6-6; clone_size: NA; j_call: TRBJ2-1; d_call: NA; cdr3_aa: CASSYAQGEQFF; cdr3_nt: TGTGCCAGCAGTTATGCGCAGGGTGAGCAGTTCTTC
v_call: TRBV6-5; clone_size: once; j_call: TRBJ1-2; d_call: TRBD1; cdr3_aa: CASRLTGQSGYGYTF; cdr3_nt: TGTGCCAGCAGGCTTACGGGACAGTCCGGCTATGGCTACACCTTC
v_call: TRBV4-1; clone_size: NA; j_call: TRBJ1-6; d_call: NA; cdr3_aa: CASSPRGDNSPLHF; cdr3_nt: TGCGCCAGCAGCCCCAGGGGAGATAATTCACCCCTCCACTTT
v_call: TRBV28; clone_size: NA; j_call: TRBJ1-2; d_call: NA; cdr3_aa: CASSFRGFHGYTF; cdr3_nt: TGTGCCAGCAGTTTCCGTGGGTTTCATGGCTACACCTTC
v_call: TRBV7-2; clone_size: NA; j_call: TRBJ2-3; d_call: NA; cdr3_aa: CASSRVSRTDTQYF; cdr3_nt: TGTGCCAGCAGCCGCGTGAGTCGCACAGATACGCAGTATTTT
v_call: TRBV28; clone_size: once; j_call: TRBJ1-1; d_call: NA; cdr3_aa: CASSLGSETSTEAFF; cdr3_nt: TGTGCCAGCAGTTTGGGGAGTGAGACGAGCACTGAAGCTTTCTTT